What follows are 32 T cell receptor beta chains derived from one specimen sequenced in a study of blood T cell repertoires in COVID-19. Some clones are missing from TCRdb's copy, which holds only in-frame ones; the method was immunoSEQ multiplex PCR. The table lists hundreds of thousands of clones, about 87% of them singletons. Sequencing was done on a sample of PBMCs or T cells enriched from blood (not recorded which). The receptors here all came from a woman between 50 and 59 years old who had recovered from COVID-19.

The chain recombines TRBV7-3 with TRBJ1-2, with 7 bases aligning to TRBD1. The CDR3 spans 15 residues. CDR1 is SGHTA, CDR2 FQGTGA, per germline. The J segment lost 2 bases and the V segment lost 5 bases, leaving 8 bases of the junction unmatched. CDR3 loop: CASSPTGSGNYGYTF. The CDR3 region has the DNA TGTGCCAGCAGCCCGACAGGGAGTGGAAACTATGGCTACACCTTC.

In this sample, this clone turned up a few times. The chain recombines TRBV21-1 with TRBJ2-7; no DNA check was done on the table's D call, TRBD2. TRBV21-1 is annotated as a pseudogene. This CDR3 has 13 residues. CDR3: CASSKWTSYEQYF. The CDR3 DNA sequence: TGTGCCAGCAGCAAATGGACTAGCTACGAGCAGTACTTC.

The rearrangement uses TRBV5-1 and TRBJ2-1, with 7 bases aligning to TRBD2. The CDR3 length is 13 residues. Losses at the gene ends were 3 bases for V and 8 bases for J; bases not matched to a gene: 5. CDR1 is SGHRS, CDR2 YFSETQ, per germline. This CDR3 reads CASSWEGHDEQFF. CDR3 DNA: TGCGCCAGCAGCTGGGAGGGGCACGATGAGCAGTTCTTC.

The rearrangement links TRBV5-6 to TRBJ1-4, with D unclear. The germline V gene encodes CDR1 SGHDT and CDR2 YYEEEE. The CDR3 extends over 14 amino acids. V was pared by 0 bases and J by 5 bases, with 8 bases between. The CDR3 coding sequence is TGTGCCAGCAGCTTGGGACAAGAAAATGAAAAACTGTTTTTT. Protein sequence: CASSLGQENEKLFF. The whole variable domain, filled in from reference TRBV5-6 and TRBJ1-4, reads DAGVTQSPTHLIKTRGQQVTLRCSPKSGHDTVSWYQQALGQGPQFIFQYYEEEERQRGNFPDRFSGHQFPNYSSELNVNALLLGDSALYLCASSLGQENEKLFFGSGTQLSVL.

The chain uses TRBV20-1 and TRBJ1-5, with D hard to call. Germline CDR1 and CDR2: DFQATT and SNEGSKA (reference sequence). The V end was cut by 3 bases, the J end by 6 bases, with 15 bases between. This CDR3 is built from 14 residues. In DNA form, the CDR3 reads TGCAGTGCTAGTACCAGTTCCCCCCTTCAGCCCCAGCATTTT. Protein product: CSASTSSPLQPQHF.

The chain has TRBV5-1 and TRBJ2-5; 8 bases fit TRBD2. The V segment lost 0 bases and the J segment 5 bases; nucleotides outside the gene matches: 3. The CDR3 has 14 amino acids. Per the germline V gene, CDR1 is SGHRS and CDR2 is YFSETQ. The CDR3 loop reads CASSLGLAMETQYF. Here the CDR3 DNA reads TGCGCCAGCAGCTTGGGACTAGCGATGGAGACCCAGTACTTC.

The table lists this clone with a few counts. V is TRBV11-2 and J is TRBJ2-1; 7 nucleotides match TRBD1. Per the germline V gene, CDR1 is SGHAT and CDR2 is FQNNGV. With V trimmed by 5 bases and J by 7 bases, 14 bases remained unmatched. CDR3 size: 16 residues. The CDR3 bases are TGTGCCAGCAGCCTCCCCTGGGGACAGCGAAGGAATGAGCAGTTCTTC. It specifies CASSLPWGQRRNEQFF.

The chain joins TRBV11-2 to TRBJ2-1, with 9 positions matching TRBD2. The length of the CDR3 is 16 residues. Germline V gives CDR1 SGHAT, CDR2 FQNNGV. Trimming took 5 bases from V and 5 from J; bases not matched to a gene: 10. The CDR3 loop reads CASSLSGGRGNNEQFF. In DNA form, the CDR3 reads TGTGCCAGCAGCCTTTCCGGCGGGAGGGGGAACAATGAGCAGTTCTTC.

The rearrangement links TRBV3-1 (or the pseudogene TRBV3-2) to TRBJ2-7; D perhaps matches TRBD2 (5 bases). CDR3 size: 14 residues. V was cut by 3 bases and J by 0 bases, with 9 bases left in between. The germline V gene encodes CDR1 LGHDT and CDR2 YNNKEL (reference sequence). This CDR3 is CASSQLTSSYEQYF. CDR3 nucleotide sequence: TGTGCCAGCAGCCAGCTCACTAGCTCCTACGAGCAGTACTTC.

The rearrangement joins TRBV19 to TRBJ1-3, with D possibly being TRBD1 (6 bases). Germline V lookup: CDR1 LNHDA, CDR2 SQIVND (reference sequence). This CDR3 region has 16 residues. Trimming removed 4 bases at V and 0 bases at J, with 13 bases between. The DNA for the CDR3 is TGTGCCAGTAGTAACCCCGGGACAAACTCTGGAAACACCATATATTTT. Amino acids: CASSNPGTNSGNTIYF.

The V call is TRBV5-1, the J call TRBJ2-7; TRBD1 aligns across 8 bases. Germline V lookup: CDR1 SGHRS, CDR2 YFSETQ. V lost 0 bases, J lost 6 bases, and 8 bases stayed unmatched. There are 15 residues in the CDR3. The CDR3 loop reads CASSLGQGTGGEQYF. CDR3 nucleotides: TGCGCCAGCAGCTTGGGCCAAGGAACAGGGGGCGAGCAGTACTTC.

The gene calls are TRBV5-1 and TRBJ1-6; perhaps TRBD1 as D (6 bases). Trimming removed 2 bases from V and 6 bases from J, with 12 bases in between. The CDR3 totals 15 residues. Per germline, CDR1 SGHRS and CDR2 YFSETQ. The CDR3 loop is CASSFTGPVNSPLHF. In DNA form, the CDR3 reads TGCGCCAGCAGCTTCACAGGGCCGGTTAATTCACCCCTCCACTTT.

This sequence joins TRBV24-1 and TRBJ1-1, with D tentatively TRBD1 (6 bases). CDR1 is KGHDR and CDR2 is SFDVKD in the germline V gene. This CDR3 has 15 amino acids. With 9 bases removed from V and 0 bases from J, the gap between germline ends came to 16 bases. The CDR3 spells CATVGGRGVNTEAFF. In DNA, the CDR3 is TGTGCCACCGTCGGGGGGCGGGGAGTGAACACTGAAGCTTTCTTT.

This chain connects TRBV19 to TRBJ2-2, with 8 bases lining up with TRBD2. Germline CDR1 and CDR2: LNHDA and SQIVND (reference sequence). The J segment lost 5 bases and the V segment lost 10 bases, leaving 15 bases of the junction unmatched. The CDR3 totals 16 residues. The CDR3 DNA is TGTGCCACGAAATCCACCGGGACTAGACTAACCGGGGAGCTGTTTTTT. Amino acid sequence: CATKSTGTRLTGELFF.

The rearrangement links TRBV7-9 to TRBJ2-5; 10 bases map to TRBD2. This CDR3 is built from 17 residues. Unmatched junction bases numbered 10, after V lost 2 bases and J lost 4 bases. The germline V gene has CDR1 SEHNR and CDR2 FQNEAQ (reference sequence). The CDR3 DNA is TGTGCCAGCAGCTTACGTGGAAGCGGGAGGGCCTTAGAGACCCAGTACTTC. Translating it yields CASSLRGSGRALETQYF.

This rearrangement joins TRBV4-2 to TRBJ2-3; TRBD2 aligns across 11 bases. The CDR3 covers 16 residues. Germline CDR1 and CDR2: LGHNA and YNFKEQ. Unmatched junction bases numbered 8, after V lost 4 bases and J lost 5 bases. CDR3 DNA sequence: TGTGCCAGCAGCCGGACAGGGACTAGCGGACAAGATACGCAGTATTTT. Protein product: CASSRTGTSGQDTQYF.

The rearrangement uses TRBV30 and TRBJ2-1; D possibly corresponds to TRBD2 (5 bases). Between the trimmed V and J ends, which lost 4 bases and 9 bases, there was a span of 13 bases. This CDR3 contains 12 residues. CDR1 and CDR2 from the germline V gene are GTSNPN and SVGIG (reference sequence). The CDR3 bases are TGTGCCTGGACCAGATTTCGGGGTGAGCAGTTCTTC. Residues: CAWTRFRGEQFF.

The chain has TRBV28 and TRBJ1-5; 7 nucleotides align to TRBD1. Germline values: CDR1 MDHEN, CDR2 SYDVKM. V lost 3 bases, J lost 3 bases, and 5 bases stayed unmatched. There are 15 residues in the CDR3. CDR3 protein: CASSFRDRLNQPQHF. The DNA for the CDR3 is TGTGCCAGCAGTTTCCGGGACAGACTCAATCAGCCCCAGCATTTT.

The V and J genes are TRBV7-2 and TRBJ2-5, with 10 bases aligning to TRBD1. The J segment lost 1 base and the V segment lost 0 bases, leaving 2 bases of the junction unmatched. The germline CDR1 and CDR2 sequences are SGHTA and FQGNSA. The CDR3 has 16 amino acids. The CDR3 bases are TGTGCCAGCAGCTTAGCACGGACAGGGGGCCAAGAGACCCAGTACTTC. Translating it yields CASSLARTGGQETQYF.

The chain links TRBV27 to TRBJ1-2, with D possibly TRBD1 on 6 matching bases. CDR3 length: 13 amino acids. Germline CDR1 MNHEY, CDR2 SMNVEV (reference sequence). Trimming left V 3 bases short and J 4 bases short, with 9 bases between. The CDR3 DNA sequence: TGTGCCAGCAGTTTTCGGGGGGCCTATGGCTACACCTTC. It encodes CASSFRGAYGYTF.

The J gene is TRBJ2-2, the V gene TRBV9; 12 positions agree with TRBD2. The ends lost 2 bases at V and 5 bases at J; junction bases unmatched: 13. Looked up from germline, CDR1 is SGDLS and CDR2 is YYNGEE. The CDR3 is made up of 19 amino acids. The CDR3 protein is CASSVGRSTSGRRTGELFF. DNA of the CDR3: TGTGCCAGCAGCGTTGGCCGATCCACTAGCGGGAGGAGGACCGGGGAGCTGTTTTTT.

CDR3: CASSSRDRVVPQHF. The CDR3 DNA follows: TGTGCCAGCAGTTCTCGGGACAGGGTGGTGCCCCAGCATTTT. This rearrangement joins TRBV28 to TRBJ1-5; TRBD1 agrees at 9 bases. The CDR3 contains 14 residues. V shed 4 bases and J 9 bases; nucleotides not matched to a gene: 7. Germline V CDR1 and CDR2: MDHEN, SYDVKM. Together with reference TRBV28 and TRBJ1-5, the CDR3 gives the full variable domain: DVKVTQSSRYLVKRTGEKVFLECVQDMDHENMFWYRQDPGLGLRLIYFSYDVKMKEKGDIPEGYSVSREKKERFSLILESASTNQTSMYLCASSSRDRVVPQHFGDGTRLSIL.

This sequence joins TRBV27 and TRBJ2-1, with 7 bases identical to TRBD1. CDR1 MNHEY and CDR2 SMNVEV come from the germline V gene (reference sequence). The V segment lost 6 bases and the J segment 10 bases; nucleotides outside the gene matches: 24. The CDR3 runs 18 residues. In DNA form, the CDR3 reads TGTGCCAGCAGCCGGCAACCCGACAGGGTAGGCCCCGATTCGGAGCAGTTCTTC. Its translation is CASSRQPDRVGPDSEQFF.

This rearrangement joins TRBV19 to TRBJ2-2; TRBD1 might be the D (5 bases). The CDR3 is 16 residues long. The germline V gene has CDR1 LNHDA and CDR2 SQIVND (reference sequence). V gave up 7 bases and J gave up 1 base, with 16 bases separating them. CDR3 bases: TGTGCCAGTAACTATAGGGCCCAGGGGAACACCGGGGAGCTGTTTTTT. This sequence encodes CASNYRAQGNTGELFF. Complete variable domain (other parts from reference TRBV19 and TRBJ2-2): DGGITQSPKYLFRKEGQNVTLSCEQNLNHDAMYWYRQDPGQGLRLIYYSQIVNDFQKGDIAEGYSVSREKKESFPLTVTSAQKNPTAFYLCASNYRAQGNTGELFFGEGSRLTVL.

This chain joins TRBV18 and TRBJ1-2; 7 positions match TRBD1. The CDR3 covers 17 residues. V shed 5 bases, J shed 8 bases, and the junction held 20 bases outside the gene matches. CDR1 and CDR2 (germline): KGHSH, LQKENI. The CDR3 loop reads CASSSLGLGTADYGYTF. The CDR3 DNA sequence: TGTGCCAGCTCATCCCTGGGGCTGGGGACAGCTGATTACGGCTACACCTTC.

Concerning this clone: This same CDR3 is encoded by further DNA sequences in the sample. The gene calls are TRBV7-3 and TRBJ2-6, with D hard to call. Germline V gene data show CDR1 as SGHTA and CDR2 as FQGTGA. Trimming took off 4 bases at V and 0 bases at J, with 7 bases between the two ends. The CDR3 totals 15 residues. The CDR3 DNA is TGTGCCAGCAGCTCCCGGAGCTCTGGGGCCAACGTCCTGACTTTC. Protein sequence: CASSSRSSGANVLTF.

The V and J genes are TRBV7-9 and TRBJ1-5; D is unclear. Germline V lookup: CDR1 SEHNR, CDR2 FQNEAQ (reference sequence). V was trimmed by 5 bases and J by 0 bases, leaving 23 bases between them. This CDR3 comprises 19 residues. CDR3 bases: TGTGCCAGCAGCGCAACCCCCGGAGCACGAAGGTATAGCAATCAGCCCCAGCATTTT. Its translation: CASSATPGARRYSNQPQHF.

V is TRBV7-8 and J is TRBJ2-7; 9 nucleotides line up with TRBD1. The V gene end was trimmed by 5 bases and the J gene end by 4 bases; junction bases not matched to a gene: 15. CDR1 is SGHVS and CDR2 is FQNEAQ in the germline V gene. There are 17 residues in the CDR3. CDR3 loop: CASSVGAGTGKSYEQYF. CDR3 coding DNA: TGTGCCAGCAGCGTTGGGGCCGGGACAGGGAAATCGTACGAGCAGTACTTC.

This sequence joins TRBV6-2 or TRBV6-3 and TRBJ1-1; 7 bases match TRBD1. The germline CDR1 and CDR2 sequences are MNHEY and SVGEGT. The trim removed 2 bases at V and 1 base at J, leaving 4 bases unmatched. The CDR3 extends over 15 amino acids. In DNA form, the CDR3 reads TGTGCCAGCAGTTACAGGGGACAGAAGAACACTGAAGCTTTCTTT. It codes for CASSYRGQKNTEAFF.

The rearrangement uses TRBV5-1 and TRBJ2-2, with 15 bases aligning to TRBD2. J lost 1 base, V lost 3 bases, and 4 bases had no gene match. The CDR3 runs to 18 residues. Germline assignment: CDR1 SGHRS and CDR2 YFSETQ. CDR3 protein: CASSSEGLAGGNTGELFF. The CDR3 DNA reads as TGCGCCAGCAGCTCCGAGGGACTAGCGGGAGGGAACACCGGGGAGCTGTTTTTT.

The chain has TRBV12-3 or TRBV12-4 and TRBJ2-2; D is unclear. This CDR3 has 13 residues. V was trimmed by 2 bases and J by 6 bases, leaving 7 bases between them. The CDR3 nucleotides read TGTGCCAGCAGTTTAATAAGCGCCGGGGAGCTGTTTTTT. Translated: CASSLISAGELFF.

The chain links TRBV6-2 or TRBV6-3 to TRBJ2-3; TRBD2 matches 11 bases. The J segment lost 4 bases and the V segment lost 6 bases, leaving 6 bases of the junction unmatched. The germline V gene encodes CDR1 MNHEY and CDR2 SVGEGT. The CDR3 has 15 amino acids. CDR3 sequence reads: CASSRLAGGADTQYF. The CDR3 DNA reads as TGTGCCAGCAGCCGTCTAGCGGGAGGAGCAGATACGCAGTATTTT.